This entry concerns a single T cell receptor beta chain. Its antigen remains unidentified. The sample is drawn from a study of cytomegalovirus exposure and HLA in healthy donors. The overall study: Unique TCRs from HLA-typed donors, 80 million to 100 million of them, were held in an early data release. Whole-study findings and limits: In a later analysis, V- and J-gene trimming of beta chains associated with a DCLRE1C missense variant, replicated independently.

Germline CDR1 and CDR2: SEHNR and FQNEAQ (reference sequence). Trimming took off 5 bases at V and 3 bases at J, with 8 bases between the two ends. This CDR3 has 12 amino acids. Both 60 Vbeta primers and 13 Jbeta primers went into the PCR. TCRdb's table, derived via immunoSEQ multiplex PCR, lists solely in-frame clones and lacks some. The repertoire holds 95,000 to 150,000 clones, with over 60% as singletons. Source material: PBMCs. The gene calls are TRBV7-9 and TRBJ2-7; D may be TRBD1 (5 bases). The clonotype was recovered from a man younger than 40 in good health and CMV-seronegative. In DNA, the CDR3 is TGTGCCAGCAGCATCGACAGCTACGAGCAGTACTTC. Protein product: CASSIDSYEQYF.